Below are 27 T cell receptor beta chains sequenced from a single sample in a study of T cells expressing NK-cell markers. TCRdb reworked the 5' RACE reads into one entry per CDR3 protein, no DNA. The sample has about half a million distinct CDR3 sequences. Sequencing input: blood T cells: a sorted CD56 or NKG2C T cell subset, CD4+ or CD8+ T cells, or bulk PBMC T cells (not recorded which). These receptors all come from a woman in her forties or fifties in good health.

The CDR3: CSASRQGNYGYTF. The V gene is TRBV20-1, the J gene TRBJ1-2; TCRdb's D call of TRBD1 is untestable without DNA. Germline V gives CDR1 DFQATT, CDR2 SNEGSKA (reference sequence). The CDR3 sequence is 13 residues long.

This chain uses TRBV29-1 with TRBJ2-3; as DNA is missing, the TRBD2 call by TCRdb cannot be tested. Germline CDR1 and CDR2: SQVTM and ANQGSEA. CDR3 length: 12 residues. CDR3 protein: CSGSGSPDTQYF.

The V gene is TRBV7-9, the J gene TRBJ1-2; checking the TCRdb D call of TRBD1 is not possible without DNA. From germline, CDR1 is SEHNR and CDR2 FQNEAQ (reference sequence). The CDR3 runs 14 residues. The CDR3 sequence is CASSLEGGNYGYTF.

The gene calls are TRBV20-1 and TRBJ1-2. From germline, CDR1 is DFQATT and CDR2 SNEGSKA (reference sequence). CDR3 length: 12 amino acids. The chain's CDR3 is CSARDIETGYTF.

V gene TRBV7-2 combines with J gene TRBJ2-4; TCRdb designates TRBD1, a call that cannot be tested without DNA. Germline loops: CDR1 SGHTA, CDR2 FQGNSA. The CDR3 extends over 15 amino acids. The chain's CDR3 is CASSFVGLGGDIQYF. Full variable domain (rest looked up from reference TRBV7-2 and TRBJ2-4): GAGVSQSPSNKVTEKGKDVELRCDPISGHTALYWYRQSLGQGLEFLIYFQGNSAPDKSGLPSDRFSAERTGGSVSTLTIQRTQQEDSAVYLCASSFVGLGGDIQYFGAGTRLSVL.

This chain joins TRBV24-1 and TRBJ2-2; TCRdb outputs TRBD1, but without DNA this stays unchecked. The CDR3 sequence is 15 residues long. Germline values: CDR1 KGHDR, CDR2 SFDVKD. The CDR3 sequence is CATRGLTGDTGELFF.

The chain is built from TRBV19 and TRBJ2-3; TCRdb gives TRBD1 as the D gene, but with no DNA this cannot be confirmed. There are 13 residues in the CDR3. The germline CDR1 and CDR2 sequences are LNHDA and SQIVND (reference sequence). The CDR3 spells CASSNTQGSMQYF.

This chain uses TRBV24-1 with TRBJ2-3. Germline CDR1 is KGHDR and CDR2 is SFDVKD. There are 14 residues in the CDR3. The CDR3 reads CATSDETLTDTQYF.

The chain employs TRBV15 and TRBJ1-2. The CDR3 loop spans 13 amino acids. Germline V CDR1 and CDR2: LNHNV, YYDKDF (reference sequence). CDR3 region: CATQLHRAEGYTF.

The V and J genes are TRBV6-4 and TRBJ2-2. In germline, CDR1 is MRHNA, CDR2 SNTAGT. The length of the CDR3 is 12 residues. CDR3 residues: CASRKGTGELFF.

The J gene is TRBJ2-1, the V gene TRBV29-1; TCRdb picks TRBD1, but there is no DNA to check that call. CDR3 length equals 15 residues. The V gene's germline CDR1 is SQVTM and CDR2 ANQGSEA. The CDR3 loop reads CSVLRWQGVTDEQFF.

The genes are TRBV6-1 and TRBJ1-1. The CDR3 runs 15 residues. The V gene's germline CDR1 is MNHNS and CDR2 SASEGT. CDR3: CASRDRSERNTEAFF.

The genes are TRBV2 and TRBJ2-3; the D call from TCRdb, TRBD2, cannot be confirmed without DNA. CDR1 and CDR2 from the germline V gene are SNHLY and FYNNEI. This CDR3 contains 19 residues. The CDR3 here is CASIASRLAGEWGTDTQYF.

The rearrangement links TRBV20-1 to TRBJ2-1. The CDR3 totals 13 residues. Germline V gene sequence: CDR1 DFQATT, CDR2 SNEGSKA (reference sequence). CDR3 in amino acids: CSARETTYNEQFF.

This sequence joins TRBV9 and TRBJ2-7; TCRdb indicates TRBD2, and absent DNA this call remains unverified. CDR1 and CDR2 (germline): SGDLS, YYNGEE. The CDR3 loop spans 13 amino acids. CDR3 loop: CASSVDIGPEQYF.

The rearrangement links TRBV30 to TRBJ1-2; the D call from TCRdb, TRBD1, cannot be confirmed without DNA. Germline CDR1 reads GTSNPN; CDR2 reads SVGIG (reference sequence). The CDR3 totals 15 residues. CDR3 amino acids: CAWSSMAQGNYGYTF. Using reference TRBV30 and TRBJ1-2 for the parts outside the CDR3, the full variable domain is SQTIHQWPATLVQPVGSPLSLECTVEGTSNPNLYWYRQAAGRGLQLLFYSVGIGQISSEVPQNLSASRPQDRQFILSSKKLLLSDSGFYLCAWSSMAQGNYGYTFGSGTRLTVV.

The CDR3 spells CASSLADPTGELFF. The chain has TRBV5-1 and TRBJ2-2. In germline, CDR1 is SGHRS, CDR2 YFSETQ. The CDR3 is 14 amino acids.

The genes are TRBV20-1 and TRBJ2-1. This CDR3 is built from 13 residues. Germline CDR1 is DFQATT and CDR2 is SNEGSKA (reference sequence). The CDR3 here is CSARHPTYNEQFF.

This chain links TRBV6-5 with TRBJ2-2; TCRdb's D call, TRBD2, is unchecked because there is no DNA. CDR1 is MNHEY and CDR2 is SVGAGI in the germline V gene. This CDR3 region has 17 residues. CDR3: CASSRAPGLLAAGELFF.

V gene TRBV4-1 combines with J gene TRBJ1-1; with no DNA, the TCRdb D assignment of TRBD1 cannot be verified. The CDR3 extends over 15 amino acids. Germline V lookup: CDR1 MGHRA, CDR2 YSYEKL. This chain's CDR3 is CASSQVGRGFTEAFF.

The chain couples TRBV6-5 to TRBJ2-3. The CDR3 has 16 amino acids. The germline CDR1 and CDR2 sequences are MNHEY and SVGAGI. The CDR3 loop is CASSLLDGRETDTQYF.

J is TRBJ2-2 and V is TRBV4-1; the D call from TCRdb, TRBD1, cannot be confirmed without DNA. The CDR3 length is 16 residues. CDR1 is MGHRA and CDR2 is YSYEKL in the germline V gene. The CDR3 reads CASSDPGQGDTGELFF.

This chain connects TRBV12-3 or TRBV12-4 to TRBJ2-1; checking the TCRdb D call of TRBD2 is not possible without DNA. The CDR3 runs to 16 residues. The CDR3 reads CASSLGGWAGYNEQFF.

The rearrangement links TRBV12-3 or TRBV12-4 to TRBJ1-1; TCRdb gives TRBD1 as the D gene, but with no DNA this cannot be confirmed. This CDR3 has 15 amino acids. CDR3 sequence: CASTLGRHFNTEAFF.

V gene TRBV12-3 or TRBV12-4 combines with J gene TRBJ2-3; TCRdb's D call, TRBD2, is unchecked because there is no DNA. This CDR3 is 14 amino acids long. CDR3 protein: CASSQPDFTDTQYF.

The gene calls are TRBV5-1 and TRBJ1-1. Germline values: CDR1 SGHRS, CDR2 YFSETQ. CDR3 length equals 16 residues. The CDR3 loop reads CASSLGGIPMNTEAFF.

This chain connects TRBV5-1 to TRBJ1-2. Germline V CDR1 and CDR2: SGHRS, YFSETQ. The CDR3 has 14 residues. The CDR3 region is CASSLGNLDYGYTF.